This is a list of T cell receptor beta chains from one sample in a study of memory CD4+ T cells and cytomegalovirus serostatus. Measured with immunoSEQ multiplex PCR; TCRdb has only the in-frame clones, and not every one. The table includes about 80,000 clones, 80% detected once. The sample taken for sequencing was memory CD4+ T cells from blood. The receptors shown here come from an adult in good health and CMV-seronegative. Both conserved end residues are part of each CDR3. D genes are given only for firm matches. Clone size is shown for a subset of rows, as once, few, many or a class of expanded clone.

D gene	V gene	clone size	J gene	CDR3 protein	CDR3 DNA
.	TRBV21-1	.	TRBJ2-3	CASSKISGGVSTDTQYF	TGTGCCAGCAGCAAAATTTCGGGGGGGGTTAGCACAGATACGCAGTATTTT
.	TRBV5-1	.	TRBJ2-3	CASSSWGADTQYF	TGCGCCAGCAGCTCCTGGGGCGCAGATACGCAGTATTTT
.	TRBV30	.	TRBJ2-3	CAWGGASTDTQYF	TGTGCCTGGGGGGGAGCTAGCACAGATACGCAGTATTTT
.	TRBV7-2	.	TRBJ2-6	CASSPSGTGANVLTF	TGTGCCAGCAGCCCATCAGGGACTGGGGCCAACGTCCTGACTTTC
.	TRBV6-6	.	TRBJ1-1	CASSPQGGRAGTEAFF	TGTGCCAGCAGCCCCCAAGGGGGGAGGGCGGGCACTGAAGCTTTCTTT
.	TRBV5-1	.	TRBJ2-6	CASSLSSQGHNSGANVLTF	TGCGCCAGCAGCTTGTCTTCCCAGGGACACAACTCTGGGGCCAACGTCCTGACTTTC
.	TRBV6-5	few	TRBJ1-1	CASSYLRNTEAFF	TGTGCCAGCAGTTACCTCAGGAACACTGAAGCTTTCTTT
.	TRBV28	.	TRBJ2-7	CASQLPSYEQYF	TGTGCCAGCCAGCTCCCTTCCTACGAGCAGTACTTC
TRBD2	TRBV7-3	once	TRBJ2-1	CASSYSGENEQFF	TGTGCCAGCAGTTATAGCGGGGAGAATGAGCAGTTCTTC
.	TRBV28	.	TRBJ2-7	CASRRAGTGGYEQYF	TGTGCCAGCAGACGGGCCGGGACTGGGGGGTACGAGCAGTACTTC
TRBD2	TRBV7-9	.	TRBJ2-3	CASSVLAGGPGDTQYF	TGTGCCAGCAGCGTACTAGCGGGGGGGCCGGGAGATACGCAGTATTTT
.	TRBV10-3	.	TRBJ2-7	CAIGDTNSPYEQYF	TGTGCCATCGGGGACACCAATAGCCCCTACGAGCAGTACTTC
.	TRBV11-2	.	TRBJ2-2	CASSPYRRGTGELFF	TGTGCCAGCAGCCCTTACAGGAGGGGCACCGGGGAGCTGTTTTTT
.	TRBV7-9	few	TRBJ1-1	CASTFQGGNTEAFF	TGTGCCAGCACCTTCCAGGGAGGGAACACTGAAGCTTTCTTT
TRBD1	TRBV6-6	.	TRBJ1-5	CASSLQGNQPQHF	TGTGCCAGCAGCTTACAGGGGAATCAGCCCCAGCATTTT
.	TRBV27	.	TRBJ1-2	CASSPRPGTNYGYTF	TGTGCCAGCAGTCCGCGGCCTGGCACCAACTATGGCTACACCTTC
TRBD1	TRBV28	.	TRBJ1-2	CASSLPGTGGPVYGYTF	TGTGCCAGCAGTTTACCTGGGACAGGGGGTCCAGTCTATGGCTACACCTTC
.	TRBV28	.	TRBJ1-3	CASTRPPGTERNTIYF	TGTGCCAGCACCCGACCCCCCGGGACGGAACGAAACACCATATATTTT
.	TRBV7-9	.	TRBJ1-5	CASSPGGSNQPQHF	TGTGCCAGCAGCCCCGGGGGGTCGAATCAGCCCCAGCATTTT
.	TRBV19	.	TRBJ1-2	CASSIGQLWNYGYTF	TGTGCCAGTAGTATCGGGCAGTTATGGAATTATGGCTACACCTTC
TRBD1	TRBV28	.	TRBJ1-4	CASSWDRGTEKLFF	TGTGCCAGCAGTTGGGACAGGGGGACTGAAAAACTGTTTTTT
TRBD1	TRBV6-4	once	TRBJ2-2	CASSRFGQGEPTNTGELFF	TGTGCCAGCAGCCGGTTCGGACAGGGGGAACCAACGAACACCGGGGAGCTGTTTTTT
.	TRBV14	.	TRBJ1-2	CASSQLGAGNYGYTF	TGTGCCAGCAGCCAACTGGGAGCGGGGAACTATGGCTACACCTTC
.	TRBV30	.	TRBJ1-5	CAWKGTGGQPQHF	TGTGCCTGGAAAGGAACTGGCGGACAGCCCCAGCATTTT
.	TRBV5-1	.	TRBJ1-3	CASSLGGIGNTIYF	TGCGCCAGCAGCCTGGGGGGAATCGGAAACACCATATATTTT
.	TRBV19	.	TRBJ2-3	CASSPVRSLSTDTQYF	TGTGCCAGTAGTCCCGTCCGGTCCCTTAGCACAGATACGCAGTATTTT
TRBD1	TRBV5-6	.	TRBJ2-2	CASSSGTGFGELFF	TGTGCCAGCAGCTCCGGGACAGGGTTCGGGGAGCTGTTTTTT
.	TRBV11-1	.	TRBJ1-2	CASSRGTFYGYTF	TGTGCCAGCAGCCGAGGGACGTTCTATGGCTACACCTTC
.	TRBV28	once	TRBJ2-7	CASSPSRGLDYEQYF	TGTGCCAGCAGCCCGTCTCGGGGATTGGACTACGAGCAGTACTTC
.	TRBV30	few	TRBJ1-6	CGGGSPLHF	TGTGGAGGTGGATCACCCCTCCACTTT
.	TRBV6-5	.	TRBJ1-3	CASSSPAGGNTIYF	TGTGCCAGCAGTTCCCCCGCTGGAGGAAACACCATATATTTT
.	TRBV6-6	.	TRBJ1-1	CASSYPGSTREAFF	TGTGCCAGCAGTTACCCCGGGAGTACGAGGGAAGCTTTCTTT
.	TRBV11-2	.	TRBJ2-5	CASSIFRETQYF	TGTGCCAGCAGCATTTTCCGGGAGACCCAGTACTTC
TRBD2	TRBV11-2	.	TRBJ2-7	CASSVRSSGGLSF	TGTGCCAGCAGCGTCCGATCTAGCGGGGGCCTATCTTTC
.	TRBV19	.	TRBJ2-3	CASSIGGTDTQYF	TGTGCCAGTAGTATCGGCGGCACAGATACGCAGTATTTT
TRBD1	TRBV4-1	.	TRBJ1-2	CASSQNVGTGGTSGYTF	TGCGCCAGCAGCCAGAACGTTGGGACAGGGGGCACGAGTGGCTACACCTTC
.	TRBV5-1	.	TRBJ1-6	CASSLDGIPNSPLHF	TGCGCCAGCAGCTTGGACGGGATACCTAATTCACCCCTCCACTTT
.	TRBV4-3	few	TRBJ2-7	CASLGCMGYEQYF	TGCGCCAGCCTAGGGTGTATGGGGTACGAGCAGTACTTC
.	TRBV5-6	.	TRBJ2-7	CASGPIGGGWEQYF	TGTGCCAGCGGACCCATTGGGGGTGGATGGGAGCAGTACTTC
TRBD1	TRBV29-1	few	TRBJ1-1	CSVGRGNDEAFF	TGCAGCGTTGGCAGGGGGAATGATGAAGCTTTCTTT
TRBD1	TRBV19	.	TRBJ1-3	CASAQGSSGNTIYF	TGTGCCAGTGCACAGGGGAGCTCTGGAAACACCATATATTTT